This passage covers 27 T cell receptor beta chains from one sample sequenced in a study of T cells in localized non-small cell lung cancer. Libraries were prepared by immunoSEQ multiplex PCR; TCRdb keeps only in-frame clonotypes and omits some of them. The sample lists about 82,000 clones; about 78% were seen once. The material was PBMCs, obtained before any cancer treatment. The receptors here all came from a man aged 40 to 69 with stage II squamous cell lung carcinoma.

The chain joins TRBV12-5 to TRBJ2-1; TRBD2 matches at 8 bases. The CDR3 length is 14 residues. Germline loops: CDR1 LGHNT, CDR2 FRNRAP. After removal of 4 bases from V and 8 bases from J, the junction contained 7 bases not matched to a gene. DNA of the CDR3: TGTGCTAGTGGTTCCGGGGGGGGGCCCGATGAGCAGTTCTTC. Translation gives CASGSGGGPDEQFF.

V and J are TRBV6-5 and TRBJ2-5, with 9 bases matching TRBD2. Trimming took 6 bases from V and 1 from J; bases not matched to a gene: 3. Per germline, CDR1 MNHEY and CDR2 SVGAGI. This CDR3 has 14 residues. The CDR3 spells CASRGAGGQETQYF. For the CDR3, the DNA is TGTGCCAGCAGAGGAGCGGGGGGCCAAGAGACCCAGTACTTC.

This chain uses TRBV28 with TRBJ2-5; 10 nucleotides line up with TRBD2. The trim removed 3 bases at V and 4 bases at J, leaving 8 bases unmatched. Germline CDR1 reads MDHEN; CDR2 reads SYDVKM. This CDR3 spans 16 amino acids. CDR3: CASSLAASGGRETQYF. The CDR3, as DNA: TGTGCCAGCAGTTTGGCGGCTAGCGGGGGAAGAGAGACCCAGTACTTC.

This chain links TRBV27 with TRBJ1-6, with D perhaps TRBD1 (5 bases). V lost 6 bases and J lost 4, with 10 bases in between. The germline gives CDR1 MNHEY, CDR2 SMNVEV (reference sequence). The CDR3 contains 14 residues. The CDR3 bases are TGTGCCAGCAGGTCGGGGCATTATAATTCACCCCTCCACTTT. Translation: CASRSGHYNSPLHF.

CDR3: CAWNTDLLGEQYF. In DNA form, the CDR3 reads TGTGCCTGGAATACGGATCTTTTGGGCGAGCAGTACTTC. This chain uses TRBV30 with TRBJ2-7; no reliable D call. Germline-derived CDR1 and CDR2 are GTSNPN and SVGIG (reference sequence). The ends were cut back, 4 bases at V and 6 bases at J, with 16 bases in the middle. The CDR3 is 13 amino acids.

This clone was recorded only once. The chain has TRBV7-9 and TRBJ2-2; D remains ambiguous. Trimming removed 1 base at V and 6 bases at J, with 12 bases between. This CDR3 spans 15 amino acids. Germline V gives CDR1 SEHNR, CDR2 FQNEAQ (reference sequence). The CDR3 reads CASSLEVARAGELFF. The DNA for the CDR3 is TGTGCCAGCAGCTTAGAGGTTGCACGAGCCGGGGAGCTGTTTTTT.

The J gene is TRBJ2-2, the V gene TRBV30; TRBD1 aligns across 9 bases. The germline gives CDR1 GTSNPN, CDR2 SVGIG (reference sequence). With 2 bases clipped from V and 6 bases from J, the junction kept 7 bases outside the gene matches. The CDR3 runs 15 residues. CDR3 residues: CAWSRGQGRSGELFF. The CDR3 DNA follows: TGTGCCTGGAGTCGGGGACAGGGAAGATCCGGGGAGCTGTTTTTT. The full variable domain, in which reference TRBV30 and TRBJ2-2 provide the parts outside the CDR3, is SQTIHQWPATLVQPVGSPLSLECTVEGTSNPNLYWYRQAAGRGLQLLFYSVGIGQISSEVPQNLSASRPQDRQFILSSKKLLLSDSGFYLCAWSRGQGRSGELFFGEGSRLTVL.

This chain connects TRBV5-4 to TRBJ2-3, with D unclear. Trimming shortened V by 0 bases and J by 5 bases, and 4 bases separated the two germline ends. This CDR3 region has 12 residues. Germline loops: CDR1 SGHNT, CDR2 YYREEE (reference sequence). CDR3: CASSLGGDTQYF. CDR3 in DNA: TGTGCCAGCAGCTTGGGAGGAGATACGCAGTATTTT.

As regards this clone: The sample has other DNA sequences that encode this CDR3 too. The V call is TRBV7-9, the J call TRBJ1-1; unclear D gene. Germline CDR1 and CDR2: SEHNR and FQNEAQ (reference sequence). Trimming pared 1 base from V and 0 bases from J, leaving 3 bases between. This CDR3 is built from 13 residues. CDR3 in amino acids: CASSLDMNTEAFF. The DNA of the CDR3 is TGTGCCAGCAGCTTAGATATGAACACTGAAGCTTTCTTT.

V is TRBV10-3 and J is TRBJ2-7; D call uncertain. The V end lost 0 bases, the J end lost 4 bases, and 13 bases lay between the germline ends. The CDR3 is made up of 15 amino acids. Germline CDR1 reads ENHRY; CDR2 reads SYGVKD. The DNA for the CDR3 is TGTGCCATCAGTGAGTCGAGGACCCTGGGTTACGAGCAGTACTTC. Translating it yields CAISESRTLGYEQYF.

This clone occurred once. The chain links TRBV28 to TRBJ1-6; D is uncertain. The ends were cut back, 6 bases at V and 4 bases at J, with 4 bases in the middle. The length of the CDR3 is 12 residues. CDR1 is MDHEN and CDR2 is SYDVKM in the germline V gene. The DNA for the CDR3 is TGTGCCAGCAGGAGTTATAATTCACCCCTCCACTTT. Translated, it gives CASRSYNSPLHF.

The chain is built from TRBV25-1 and TRBJ1-6, with D perhaps matching TRBD1 (6 bases). Looked up from germline, CDR1 is MGHDK and CDR2 is SYGVNS. The V end lost 5 bases, the J end lost 2 bases, and 10 bases lay between the germline ends. The CDR3 totals 15 residues. CDR3 amino acids: CASSPSGAYNSPLHF. The CDR3 bases are TGTGCCAGCAGTCCCTCAGGGGCCTATAATTCACCCCTCCACTTT.

The chain couples TRBV4-1 to TRBJ1-5; weak D call: TRBD1 (5 bases). CDR1 and CDR2 (germline): MGHRA, YSYEKL. CDR3 length: 13 amino acids. V lost 4 bases, J lost 6 bases, and 10 bases lay in between. The CDR3 nucleotides are TGCGCCAGCAGCCCACTCGGGGGTCAGCCCCAGCATTTT. Translated, it gives CASSPLGGQPQHF.

This clone has only one observation. This chain connects TRBV4-1 to TRBJ2-6; D unclear. The CDR3 has 14 amino acids. The V gene's germline CDR1 is MGHRA and CDR2 YSYEKL. Trimming removed 2 bases from V and 0 bases from J, with 2 bases in between. CDR3 nucleotides: TGCGCCAGCAGCCAATTCTCTGGGGCCAACGTCCTGACTTTC. Protein: CASSQFSGANVLTF.

The chain combines TRBV5-1 with TRBJ2-7, with D tentatively TRBD2 (5 bases). The germline V gene encodes CDR1 SGHRS and CDR2 YFSETQ. V was cut by 4 bases and J by 6 bases, with 11 bases left in between. The CDR3 is 12 amino acids. The CDR3 reads CASSPDFREQYF. DNA for the CDR3: TGCGCCAGCAGCCCGGACTTTCGCGAGCAGTACTTC.

This chain joins TRBV7-6 and TRBJ2-7; D may be TRBD1 (6 bases). Germline CDR1 SGHVS, CDR2 FNYEAQ. V lost 5 bases to trimming and J lost 1 base, with 18 bases between them. The length of the CDR3 is 16 residues. The CDR3 DNA is TGTGCCAGCAGCATCGCCGCGACAGGAAGATCCTACGAGCAGTACTTC. This sequence encodes CASSIAATGRSYEQYF.

This clone was found once. The V and J genes are TRBV5-1 and TRBJ2-3; 9 bases are a match to TRBD2. Losses at the gene ends were 2 bases for V and 0 bases for J; bases not matched to a gene: 4. CDR3 length: 16 residues. Germline CDR1 is SGHRS and CDR2 is YFSETQ. The CDR3 spells CASSLSTSGSTDTQYF. CDR3 DNA: TGCGCCAGCAGCTTATCGACTAGCGGTAGCACAGATACGCAGTATTTT. Full variable domain (remainder filled in from reference TRBV5-1 and TRBJ2-3): KAGVTQTPRYLIKTRGQQVTLSCSPISGHRSVSWYQQTPGQGLQFLFEYFSETQRNKGNFPGRFSGRQFSNSRSEMNVSTLELGDSALYLCASSLSTSGSTDTQYFGPGTRLTVL.

In this sample, this clone turned up once. The V call is TRBV10-3, the J call TRBJ1-4, with D perhaps matching TRBD1 (5 bases). There are 14 residues in the CDR3. The V and J ends lost 3 bases and 5 bases respectively, with 10 bases between them. From germline, CDR1 is ENHRY and CDR2 SYGVKD. The CDR3 loop reads CAISERGGNEKLFF. CDR3 nucleotides: TGTGCCATCAGTGAAAGGGGCGGGAATGAAAAACTGTTTTTT.

This clone was found a few times. The CDR3 loop is CASSLAAGRTGELFF. CDR3 nucleotide sequence: TGCGCCAGCAGCTTGGCCGCGGGTAGGACCGGGGAGCTGTTTTTT. V and J are TRBV5-1 and TRBJ2-2; D possibly corresponds to TRBD2 (5 bases). CDR1 and CDR2 (germline): SGHRS, YFSETQ. The ends were cut back, 0 bases at V and 5 bases at J, with 11 bases in the middle. The CDR3 is 15 amino acids.

V and J are TRBV5-5 and TRBJ2-3; 8 nucleotides agree with TRBD1. This CDR3 comprises 14 residues. The germline CDR1 and CDR2 sequences are SGHKS and YYEKEE (reference sequence). The trim removed 3 bases at V and 6 bases at J, leaving 6 bases unmatched. The CDR3: CASSSGGWRDTQYF. CDR3 sequence (DNA): TGTGCCAGCAGCTCAGGGGGCTGGAGGGATACGCAGTATTTT.

The chain uses TRBV19 and TRBJ2-2; the match to TRBD1 covers 8 bases. The CDR3 runs 15 residues. Germline V gives CDR1 LNHDA, CDR2 SQIVND (reference sequence). After removal of 3 bases from V and 8 bases from J, the junction contained 8 bases not matched to a gene. The CDR3 sequence is CASSIGQGRAGELFF. The DNA of the CDR3 is TGTGCCAGTAGTATCGGACAGGGAAGGGCTGGGGAGCTGTTTTTT.

The V gene is TRBV14, the J gene TRBJ2-1; D remains ambiguous. The CDR3 has 15 amino acids. With 4 bases removed from V and 4 bases from J, the gap between germline ends came to 14 bases. Germline V gives CDR1 SGHDN, CDR2 FVKESK. CDR3 coding DNA: TGTGCCAGCAGCCCCGCCGGTTTGGATTACAATGAGCAGTTCTTC. It codes for CASSPAGLDYNEQFF.

This chain joins TRBV11-2 and TRBJ2-3; 7 positions match TRBD2. CDR3 length: 16 residues. From germline, CDR1 is SGHAT and CDR2 FQNNGV. The junction had 8 bases not matched to a gene; V was cut back by 3 bases and J by 2 bases. CDR3 region: CASSFPSGSFTDTQYF. CDR3 in DNA: TGTGCCAGCAGCTTCCCTAGCGGAAGCTTCACAGATACGCAGTATTTT. The full variable domain, completed using reference TRBV11-2 and TRBJ2-3, is EAGVAQSPRYKIIEKRQSVAFWCNPISGHATLYWYQQILGQGPKLLIQFQNNGVVDDSQLPKDRFSAERLKGVDSTLKIQPAKLEDSAVYLCASSFPSGSFTDTQYFGPGTRLTVL.

This clone was seen a handful of times. This chain uses TRBV4-2 with TRBJ1-1; 7 bases line up with TRBD1. Germline V gene data show CDR1 as LGHNA and CDR2 as YNFKEQ. CDR3 size: 15 residues. V lost 4 bases and J lost 0; bases outside the gene matches: 5. CDR3 DNA: TGTGCCAGCAGCCTCGGGACAGCTGTGAACACTGAAGCTTTCTTT. This gives the protein CASSLGTAVNTEAFF.

Concerning this clone: Other DNA sequences in this specimen translate into the identical CDR3. The rearrangement links TRBV28 to TRBJ2-7, with TRBD2 as a possible D gene (6 bases). V was shortened by 3 bases and J by 0 bases, with 9 bases between the two germline ends. The CDR3 has 14 residues. In germline, CDR1 is MDHEN, CDR2 SYDVKM. The CDR3 here is CASSFGGSSYEQYF. CDR3 in DNA: TGTGCCAGCAGTTTCGGAGGGAGCTCCTACGAGCAGTACTTC.

The chain combines TRBV7-2 with TRBJ2-3; 8 bases fit TRBD1. Germline CDR1 reads SGHTA; CDR2 reads FQGNSA. The V segment lost 1 base and the J segment 5 bases; nucleotides outside the gene matches: 5. This CDR3 has 15 amino acids. CDR3 loop: CASSLGDRIGDTQYF. CDR3 nucleotide sequence: TGTGCCAGCAGCTTAGGGGACAGGATCGGAGATACGCAGTATTTT.

The rearrangement joins TRBV18 to TRBJ2-1, with D unclear. V was trimmed by 0 bases and J by 9 bases, leaving 12 bases between them. Germline assignment: CDR1 KGHSH and CDR2 LQKENI. The CDR3 spans 14 residues. The CDR3 sequence: CASSPPTAVSEQFF. CDR3 in DNA: TGTGCCAGCTCACCACCAACCGCCGTGAGTGAGCAGTTCTTC.